The following is a T cell receptor beta chain sequence with its context. Recruitment covered roughly 24 US areas and drew participants whose ages spanned roughly 18 to 89 years. Participants had their cohort set by participant-reported clinical history. Original processing methods: Amplification of reference gene primers was used by the study to estimate nucleated cell counts. Libraries were prepared by immunoSEQ multiplex PCR; TCRdb keeps only in-frame clonotypes and omits some of them. That table furnishes V, J and clone size, whereas the DNA furnished D and trimming. The data contain tens of thousands of clones, about 82% of them singletons. These data come from a study of blood T cell repertoires in COVID-19. Study context: Some COVID-19 samples were acute and others convalescent; all came from the United States, Italy and Spain.

Germline CDR1 reads SEHNR; CDR2 reads FQNEAQ (reference sequence). The CDR3 spans 15 residues. V dropped 1 base and J dropped 10; count of bases not matched to a gene: 5. The sequenced sample consisted of PBMCs or T cells enriched from blood (not recorded which). The receptor's source is a woman in her 40s with acute COVID-19. The chain recombines TRBV7-9 with TRBJ1-6; the match to TRBD1 covers 9 bases. The CDR3, as DNA: TGTGCCAGCAGCTTAGGTGGGGACAGGGAATCACCCCTCCACTTT. Translated, it gives CASSLGGDRESPLHF.